This entry lists 25 T cell receptor beta chains sequenced from one sample in a study of OX40 agonist ivuxolimab in advanced cancers. Library prep was done by the immunoSEQ multiplex PCR assay. This immuneACCESS table, as held by TCRdb, lists in-frame sequences with V and J called but not all clones. Of the missing ones, under half trace to an unresolved V gene in checked studies; the others have no known cause. The sample profile shows about 96,000 clones; roughly four fifths of them were found once. The ten largest clones add up to about 5.8% of the sample. This material consisted of CD4+ or CD8+ T cells sorted from blood, taken in a trial of the OX40 agonist ivuxolimab. All receptors come from an adult with an advanced solid tumor such as melanoma, head and neck, liver or kidney cancer.

V usage is TRBV5-1 and J usage is TRBJ2-7; D might be TRBD1 (5 bases). The CDR3 is made up of 13 amino acids. Per germline, CDR1 SGHRS and CDR2 YFSETQ. V shed 2 bases and J shed 5 bases, with 11 bases lying between them. This CDR3 is CASSFQGFHEQYF. In DNA, the CDR3 is TGCGCCAGCAGCTTCCAGGGCTTCCACGAGCAGTACTTC.

The chain joins TRBV5-1 to TRBJ2-7; 10 bases line up with TRBD2. This CDR3 contains 18 residues. Germline CDR1 SGHRS, CDR2 YFSETQ. Trimming took 0 bases from V and 5 from J; bases not matched to a gene: 14. CDR3 in amino acids: CASSLESGSLAGPNEQYF. The CDR3 DNA reads TGCGCCAGCAGCTTGGAGAGCGGGTCACTAGCGGGACCGAACGAGCAGTACTTC.

The gene calls are TRBV6-1 and TRBJ2-2, with TRBD2 matching over 7 bases. The ends lost 7 bases at V and 8 bases at J; junction bases unmatched: 7. This CDR3 contains 13 residues. Germline V gene sequence: CDR1 MNHNS, CDR2 SASEGT. DNA of the CDR3: TGTGCCAGCAAAAAGACAGCGGGGGGGGAGCTGTTTTTT. It codes for CASKKTAGGELFF.

This clone has ten or more counts. V gene TRBV11-1 combines with J gene TRBJ1-2, with a weak D call TRBD1 (6 bases). This CDR3 has 12 amino acids. Trimming pared 5 bases from V and 2 bases from J, leaving 6 bases between. Germline V gene lookup returns CDR1 SGHAT and CDR2 FQDESV (reference sequence). As DNA, the CDR3 is TGTGCCAGCAGCGACAGGAACTATGGCTACACCTTC. This codes for CASSDRNYGYTF.

This chain uses TRBV12-5 with TRBJ2-5; no firm D call. CDR1 is LGHNT and CDR2 is FRNRAP in the germline V gene. The CDR3 sequence is 11 residues long. V lost 5 bases, J lost 11 bases, and 12 bases lay in between. The CDR3 DNA reads as TGTGCTAGTGGTCCCTCAGGAGAGCAGTACTTC. Translation: CASGPSGEQYF.

The CDR3 region is CASRYGTHTNTGELFF. The CDR3 DNA follows: TGCGCCAGCAGGTACGGGACACATACGAACACCGGGGAGCTGTTTTTT. The V and J genes are TRBV5-1 and TRBJ2-2; perhaps TRBD1 as D (6 bases). This CDR3 is 16 amino acids long. Trimming removed 5 bases at V and 0 bases at J, with 14 bases between. Germline V gives CDR1 SGHRS, CDR2 YFSETQ.

This chain joins TRBV7-7 and TRBJ2-1; D unclear. Germline V CDR1 and CDR2: SSHAT, FNYEAQ (reference sequence). This CDR3 is built from 15 residues. The V gene lost 5 bases and the J gene lost 7 bases, with 18 bases spanning the gap. The CDR3 bases are TGTGCCAGCAGCCCCGAGGCTTATCAGGCTAATGAGCAGTTCTTC. This encodes CASSPEAYQANEQFF.

The gene calls are TRBV7-9 and TRBJ2-7; 9 bases are shared with TRBD1. CDR1 and CDR2 (germline): SEHNR, FQNEAQ (reference sequence). The length of the CDR3 is 15 residues. Germline trimming cut 5 bases from V and 4 bases from J; bases unmatched to any gene: 9. CDR3 nucleotides: TGTGCCAGCAGCCCGCCCGGGACAGGGTCGTACGAGCAGTACTTC. It yields the protein CASSPPGTGSYEQYF.

V usage is TRBV2 and J usage is TRBJ2-5, with 10 bases identical to TRBD1. Germline V gives CDR1 SNHLY, CDR2 FYNNEI. Unmatched junction bases numbered 3, after V lost 7 bases and J lost 4 bases. The CDR3 extends over 13 amino acids. The CDR3 sequence: CASTRTGGETQYF. The CDR3 DNA follows: TGTGCCAGCACCAGGACAGGGGGAGAGACCCAGTACTTC.

The DNA for the CDR3 is TGTGCCAGTACGGGGGCCTCGAACACTGAAGCTTTCTTT. This encodes CASTGASNTEAFF. The V call is TRBV19, the J call TRBJ1-1; the D gene is possibly TRBD1 (6 bases). The germline V gene has CDR1 LNHDA and CDR2 SQIVND (reference sequence). V lost 7 bases to trimming and J lost 1 base, with 10 bases between them. The CDR3 spans 13 residues.

The chain is built from TRBV2 and TRBJ1-1; D is perhaps TRBD1 (6 bases). CDR1 is SNHLY and CDR2 is FYNNEI in the germline V gene. This CDR3 is 16 amino acids long. Trimming removed 9 bases at V and 1 base at J, with 21 bases between. The CDR3: CASILDRSLQNTEAFF. The CDR3 DNA sequence: TGTGCCAGTATTCTAGACAGGAGCCTGCAGAACACTGAAGCTTTCTTT.

The chain is built from TRBV9 and TRBJ2-7; tentatively, D is TRBD2 (6 bases). V gave up 4 bases and J gave up 0 bases, with 11 bases separating them. The germline CDR1 and CDR2 sequences are SGDLS and YYNGEE. The CDR3 runs to 14 residues. CDR3 loop: CASSPGGTSYEQYF. Written as DNA, the CDR3 is TGTGCCAGCAGCCCTGGGGGGACCTCCTACGAGCAGTACTTC. Full variable domain (rest looked up from reference TRBV9 and TRBJ2-7): DSGVTQTPKHLITATGQRVTLRCSPRSGDLSVYWYQQSLDQGLQFLIQYYNGEERAKGNILERFSAQQFPDLHSELNLSSLELGDSALYFCASSPGGTSYEQYFGPGTRLTVT.

The chain employs TRBV5-1 and TRBJ2-7; the match to TRBD2 covers 9 bases. The CDR3 is 15 residues long. With V trimmed by 6 bases and J by 2 bases, 9 bases remained unmatched. CDR1 SGHRS and CDR2 YFSETQ come from the germline V gene. The CDR3 coding sequence is TGCGCCAGCACTGGAATAGCGGGGGCGCCCTACGAGCAGTACTTC. This sequence encodes CASTGIAGAPYEQYF.

This clone was counted only a few times. This chain uses TRBV4-1 with TRBJ1-3; TRBD1 matches 7 bases. CDR3 length: 14 residues. CDR1 MGHRA and CDR2 YSYEKL come from the germline V gene. V dropped 1 base and J dropped 5; count of bases not matched to a gene: 2. CDR3 loop: CASSQGTGRNTIYF. CDR3 DNA sequence: TGCGCCAGCAGCCAAGGGACAGGAAGAAACACCATATATTTT.

In this sample, this clone turned up a few times. The genes are TRBV18 and TRBJ1-1, with D possibly being TRBD1 (5 bases). The CDR3 loop spans 14 amino acids. Germline CDR1 KGHSH, CDR2 LQKENI. Trimming stripped 3 bases from V and 4 bases from J, with 12 bases between. The CDR3 coding sequence is TGTGCCAGCTCACCTTTAGGGGAGGGCACTGAAGCTTTCTTT. Translation: CASSPLGEGTEAFF.

This chain links TRBV5-1 with TRBJ1-3; 10 bases are a match to TRBD1. Germline V gene sequence: CDR1 SGHRS, CDR2 YFSETQ. CDR3 length: 18 residues. Trimming at V came to 4 bases and at J to 0 bases, leaving 10 bases not matched to a gene. CDR3: CASSVTGGSPISGNTIYF. Written as DNA, the CDR3 is TGCGCCAGCAGCGTGACAGGGGGCAGCCCGATCTCTGGAAACACCATATATTTT. The complete variable domain, with remaining parts taken from reference TRBV5-1 and TRBJ1-3, reads KAGVTQTPRYLIKTRGQQVTLSCSPISGHRSVSWYQQTPGQGLQFLFEYFSETQRNKGNFPGRFSGRQFSNSRSEMNVSTLELGDSALYLCASSVTGGSPISGNTIYFGEGSWLTVV.

This clone was counted once. The chain is built from TRBV9 and TRBJ1-2, with D possibly TRBD1 on 5 matching bases. The V end lost 4 bases, the J end lost 0 bases, and 13 bases lay between the germline ends. The CDR3 runs to 15 residues. Per the germline V gene, CDR1 is SGDLS and CDR2 is YYNGEE. CDR3 nucleotide sequence: TGTGCCAGCAGCCCAGCGGGGGGGACTAACTATGGCTACACCTTC. Amino acid sequence: CASSPAGGTNYGYTF.

This CDR3 reads CASRTGNTGELFF. In nucleotides, the CDR3 is TGCGCCAGCAGAACTGGTAACACCGGGGAGCTGTTTTTT. The chain combines TRBV10-2 with TRBJ2-2; no clear D gene. V lost 6 bases and J lost 2, with 7 bases in between. CDR1 is WSHSY and CDR2 is SAAADI in the germline V gene. This CDR3 has 13 amino acids.

CDR3 loop: CASTRDRYSYGYTF. CDR3 DNA: TGTGCCAGTACTAGGGACAGATACTCCTATGGCTACACCTTC. V and J are TRBV19 and TRBJ1-2; 7 bases line up with TRBD1. Trimming removed 7 bases from V and 4 bases from J; junction bases left unmatched: 9. The germline gives CDR1 LNHDA, CDR2 SQIVND (reference sequence). The CDR3 is made up of 14 amino acids. The variable domain in full, completed from reference TRBV19 and TRBJ1-2, reads DGGITQSPKYLFRKEGQNVTLSCEQNLNHDAMYWYRQDPGQGLRLIYYSQIVNDFQKGDIAEGYSVSREKKESFPLTVTSAQKNPTAFYLCASTRDRYSYGYTFGSGTRLTVV.

The chain combines TRBV5-1 with TRBJ2-7, with 9 nucleotides matching TRBD2. The CDR3 is 16 amino acids. V lost 1 base, J lost 0 bases, and 5 bases stayed unmatched. Germline V gene data show CDR1 as SGHRS and CDR2 as YFSETQ. The CDR3 region has the DNA TGCGCCAGCAGCTTGAAAGCGGGAGGCCTCTCCTACGAGCAGTACTTC. Amino acid sequence: CASSLKAGGLSYEQYF.

A single count supports this clone. The chain combines TRBV27 with TRBJ2-2; 7 nucleotides agree with TRBD2. The CDR3 is made up of 15 amino acids. V was clipped by 1 base and J by 7 bases; unmatched bases: 6. Germline assignment: CDR1 MNHEY and CDR2 SMNVEV (reference sequence). The DNA of the CDR3 is TGTGCCAGCAGTTTATTCGGGGGGATGGGCGGGGAGCTGTTTTTT. This gives the protein CASSLFGGMGGELFF.

The chain joins TRBV27 to TRBJ1-6, with D tentatively TRBD1 (5 bases). CDR1 is MNHEY, CDR2 SMNVEV, per germline (reference sequence). This CDR3 is built from 15 residues. Between the trimmed V and J ends, which lost 4 bases and 7 bases, there was a span of 14 bases. Here the CDR3 DNA reads TGTGCCAGCAGTTCCTCCGGGACGGACAATTCACCCCTCCACTTT. It encodes CASSSSGTDNSPLHF.

The J gene is TRBJ2-7, the V gene TRBV12-5; D is perhaps TRBD1 or TRBD2 (5 bases each). CDR3 length: 14 residues. Germline V gives CDR1 LGHNT, CDR2 FRNRAP. With 5 bases removed from V and 2 bases from J, the gap between germline ends came to 13 bases. As DNA, the CDR3 is TGTGCTAGTGGTCGGGGCCTCGCTCCCTACGAGCAGTACTTC. This encodes CASGRGLAPYEQYF.

The CDR3 DNA sequence: TGTGCCAGCAGCGCCCGGGCCCCCGGTGGGGATACGCAGTATTTT. It translates to CASSARAPGGDTQYF. The V call is TRBV9, the J call TRBJ2-3; D is undetermined. This CDR3 has 15 residues. Germline V gene lookup returns CDR1 SGDLS and CDR2 YYNGEE. Trimming shortened V by 3 bases and J by 6 bases, and 17 bases separated the two germline ends. Variable domain in full (rest from reference TRBV9 and TRBJ2-3): DSGVTQTPKHLITATGQRVTLRCSPRSGDLSVYWYQQSLDQGLQFLIQYYNGEERAKGNILERFSAQQFPDLHSELNLSSLELGDSALYFCASSARAPGGDTQYFGPGTRLTVL.

The chain is built from TRBV19 and TRBJ1-1; a possible D gene is TRBD1 (5 bases). Germline CDR1 LNHDA, CDR2 SQIVND (reference sequence). Trimming left V 4 bases short and J 0 bases short, with 18 bases between. The CDR3 totals 17 residues. This CDR3 reads CASSTSRDGPMNTEAFF. Here the CDR3 DNA reads TGTGCCAGTAGTACGTCCCGGGACGGCCCAATGAACACTGAAGCTTTCTTT.